This TCR beta chain stems from a study of control samples from healthy donors and cancer patients. Measured with immunoSEQ multiplex PCR; TCRdb has only the in-frame clones, and not every one. The sample records 90,000 to 150,000 clones, roughly nine tenths being singletons. Sequenced material: blood. The sequence was obtained from a woman in her late teens or twenties in good health.

The CDR3 coding sequence is TGTGCCAGCAGAATAAACGGGACAGTTGAAGAGACCCAGTACTTC. Translated: CASRINGTVEETQYF. V gene TRBV7-9 combines with J gene TRBJ2-5; 7 positions agree with TRBD1. This CDR3 contains 15 residues. Per the germline V gene, CDR1 is SEHNR and CDR2 is FQNEAQ (reference sequence). With 6 bases clipped from V and 3 bases from J, the junction kept 10 bases outside the gene matches.